This T cell receptor beta chain was sequenced in a study of T cell repertoires in cytomegalovirus infection (dated by TCRdb to about 2019). Some background on the complete study: The peptide stimulations were aimed at well-studied HLA-B-restricted epitopes as well as recently identified HLA-C-restricted CMV epitopes, whose presentation resists viral immunomodulation. Donor HLA type was relevant to the analysis, as public TCR beta signatures indicated carriage of CMV infection together with the matching HLA type. Paper-wide results and their limitations: The ex vivo response was dominated by HLA-C-restricted CMV-specific TCR beta clonotypes, which also provided the single most frequent clonotype in two of eight donors. Carriers of CMV infection plus the relevant HLA type were discriminated by the cumulative frequency of public TCR beta family members in the study cohort and in an independent roughly 400-donor cohort.

V loses 0 bases, J loses 7 bases, and the germline ends lie 16 bases apart. The CDR3 spans 16 residues, from the cysteine through the phenylalanine. The CDR3 DNA has 48 bases and is translated from base 1. According to the germline V gene, CDR1 reads MNHEY and CDR2 reads SVGAGI. Taken with the paper, the label for treatment or condition translates to: in vitro stimulation with specific CMV peptide epitopes to enrich CMV-specific T cells. Sequencing instrument: Illumina HiSeq 1500. In TCRdb, the public reads were trimmed at Q25 with fastp and aligned with MiXCR, with productive beta chains retained. Rows merge per CDR3 protein into single entries with the most common DNA and genes. Across this sample there are about 920,000 distinct CDR3 sequences, with approximately 31% seen only once. In total, the top ten clones hold around 15% of the sample. This clonotype was seen a single time. It has no known antigen specificity. One base away there is no much larger clone; base qualities are not given. One read represents weak support.

The origin of this receptor is a human donor in good health (CMV status not recorded). Some clones in this sample may be carry-over from other donors' samples. This chain is built from TRBV6-5 and TRBJ2-1; the D gene identity is not certain. The sample consisted of cultured CD8+ T cells from PBMCs, taken from culture after CMV antigen stimulation. The CDR3 region reads CASSYSRVGIENEQFF. The nucleotides are TGTGCCAGCAGTTACTCTAGGGTGGGGATTGAAAATGAGCAGTTCTTC.